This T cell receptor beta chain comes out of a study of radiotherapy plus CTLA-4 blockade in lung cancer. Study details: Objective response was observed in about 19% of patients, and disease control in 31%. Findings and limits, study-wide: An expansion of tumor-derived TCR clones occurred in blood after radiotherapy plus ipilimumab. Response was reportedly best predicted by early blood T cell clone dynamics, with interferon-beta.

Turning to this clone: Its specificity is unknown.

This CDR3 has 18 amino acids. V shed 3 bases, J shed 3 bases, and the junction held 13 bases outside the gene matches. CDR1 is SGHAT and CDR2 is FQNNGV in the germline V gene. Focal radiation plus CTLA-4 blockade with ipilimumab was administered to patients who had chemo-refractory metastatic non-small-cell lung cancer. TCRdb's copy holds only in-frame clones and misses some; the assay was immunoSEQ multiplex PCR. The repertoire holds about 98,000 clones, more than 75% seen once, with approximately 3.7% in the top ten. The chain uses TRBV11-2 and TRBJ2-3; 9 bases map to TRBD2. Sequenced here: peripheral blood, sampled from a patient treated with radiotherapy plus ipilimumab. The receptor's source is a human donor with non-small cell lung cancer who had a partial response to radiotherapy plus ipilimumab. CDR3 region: CASSFTPRAGGRTDTQYF. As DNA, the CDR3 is TGTGCCAGCAGCTTTACCCCTCGAGCGGGAGGCCGAACAGATACGCAGTATTTT.